A single sample gave rise to the 23 T cell receptor beta chains below, sequenced in a study of blood T cell repertoires in COVID-19. Method: immunoSEQ multiplex PCR; TCRdb's copy keeps in-frame clones and lacks some. The table includes about 180,000 clones, 70% to 90% detected once. Sequencing input: peripheral blood. These TCRs come from a human donor with active or convalescent COVID-19. The donor label of this sample is uncertain.

The rearrangement uses TRBV5-1 and TRBJ2-5, with TRBD2 matching 13 bases. The CDR3 runs to 14 residues. J lost 2 bases, V lost 6 bases, and 1 base had no gene match. Per germline, CDR1 SGHRS and CDR2 YFSETQ. Here the CDR3 DNA reads TGCGCCAGCAAACTAGCGGGGGGGCAAGAGACCCAGTACTTC. Translated, it gives CASKLAGGQETQYF. The whole variable domain, filled in from reference TRBV5-1 and TRBJ2-5, reads KAGVTQTPRYLIKTRGQQVTLSCSPISGHRSVSWYQQTPGQGLQFLFEYFSETQRNKGNFPGRFSGRQFSNSRSEMNVSTLELGDSALYLCASKLAGGQETQYFGPGTRLLVL.

This chain links TRBV7-9 with TRBJ2-1, with 14 bases aligning to TRBD2. V lost 2 bases, J lost 4 bases, and 1 base stayed unmatched. Germline CDR1 SEHNR, CDR2 FQNEAQ (reference sequence). The CDR3 runs 16 residues. CDR3 bases: TGTGCCAGCAGCTTAAGGACTAGCGGGGGGTACAATGAGCAGTTCTTC. Its translation: CASSLRTSGGYNEQFF.

The rearrangement links TRBV18 to TRBJ1-1, with 8 nucleotides matching TRBD1. Germline CDR1 and CDR2: KGHSH and LQKENI. The length of the CDR3 is 13 residues. Trimming at V came to 3 bases and at J to 4 bases, leaving 1 base not matched to a gene. CDR3 region: CASSPGTGTEAFF. The CDR3 DNA sequence: TGTGCCAGCTCACCTGGGACAGGCACTGAAGCTTTCTTT.

V and J are TRBV30 and TRBJ1-6; D gene uncertain. V was trimmed by 0 bases and J by 9 bases, leaving 6 bases between them. This CDR3 spans 12 amino acids. CDR1 and CDR2 from the germline V gene are GTSNPN and SVGIG (reference sequence). DNA for the CDR3: TGTGCCTGGAGTGTACGGGTTTCACCCCTCCACTTT. It translates to CAWSVRVSPLHF.

The rearrangement uses TRBV6-2 or TRBV6-3 and TRBJ2-7; 12 nucleotides agree with TRBD2. V shed 3 bases, J shed 0 bases, and the junction held 9 bases outside the gene matches. This CDR3 has 18 amino acids. Germline CDR1 MNHEY, CDR2 SVGEGT. As DNA, the CDR3 is TGTGCCAGCAGTTATAATCTACGGGGACTAGCGGGCTCCTACGAGCAGTACTTC. Protein sequence: CASSYNLRGLAGSYEQYF.

This chain joins TRBV9 and TRBJ1-2; D is ambiguous. Trimming pared 3 bases from V and 7 bases from J, leaving 16 bases between. CDR1 and CDR2 (germline): SGDLS, YYNGEE. The length of the CDR3 is 14 residues. This CDR3 is CASSETLGWGGYTF. The CDR3 bases are TGTGCCAGCAGCGAAACACTAGGCTGGGGTGGCTACACCTTC.

The chain joins TRBV7-2 to TRBJ1-1; D perhaps matches TRBD1 (5 bases). V dropped 5 bases and J dropped 1 base, with 8 bases sitting between them. The CDR3 runs 13 residues. The germline V gene has CDR1 SGHTA and CDR2 FQGNSA. The CDR3, as DNA: TGTGCCAGCAGCGCCCAGGGGAACACTGAAGCTTTCTTT. This codes for CASSAQGNTEAFF. The full variable domain, in which reference TRBV7-2 and TRBJ1-1 provide the parts outside the CDR3, is GAGVSQSPSNKVTEKGKDVELRCDPISGHTALYWYRQSLGQGLEFLIYFQGNSAPDKSGLPSDRFSAERTGGSVSTLTIQRTQQEDSAVYLCASSAQGNTEAFFGQGTRLTVV.

The chain uses TRBV10-1 and TRBJ2-1; TRBD2 matches at 11 bases. Trimming took 4 bases from V and 3 from J; bases not matched to a gene: 5. CDR1 and CDR2 (germline): WNHNN, SYGVQD (reference sequence). This CDR3 region has 16 residues. CDR3 region: CASSVSGRARYNEQFF. CDR3 coding DNA: TGCGCCAGCAGTGTTAGCGGGAGGGCTCGCTACAATGAGCAGTTCTTC.

In DNA, the CDR3 is TGTGCCAGCAGGGACAACCATGAGCAGTTCTTC. This encodes CASRDNHEQFF. J is TRBJ2-1 and V is TRBV21-1; TRBD1 is the table's D call and was not checked against the DNA. TRBV21-1 is annotated as a pseudogene. The CDR3 extends over 11 amino acids.

This chain joins TRBV6-5 and TRBJ2-7; 10 positions agree with TRBD1. Germline CDR1 MNHEY, CDR2 SVGAGI. The CDR3 is made up of 13 amino acids. The DNA of the CDR3 is TGTGTTACCTGGGACAGGGGAGAGGACGAGCAGTACTTC. Translated: CVTWDRGEDEQYF.

This chain uses TRBV7-2 with TRBJ2-2, with D unresolved. Per germline, CDR1 SGHTA and CDR2 FQGNSA. V was trimmed by 0 bases and J by 7 bases, leaving 9 bases between them. The CDR3 has 14 amino acids. The CDR3 reads CASSLASLYGELFF. CDR3 nucleotides: TGTGCCAGCAGCTTAGCCAGTCTTTACGGGGAGCTGTTTTTT.

This clone has a count of ten or more. This chain uses TRBV7-9 with TRBJ2-2; TRBD2 is a possible D gene (5 bases). In germline, CDR1 is SEHNR, CDR2 FQNEAQ (reference sequence). V lost 3 bases and J lost 5, with 13 bases in between. The CDR3 consists of 15 residues. CDR3 sequence reads: CASSFSGLGTGELFF. CDR3 DNA sequence: TGTGCCAGCAGCTTCTCGGGGTTGGGGACCGGGGAGCTGTTTTTT.

This chain uses TRBV9 with TRBJ2-1, with D possibly being TRBD1 (6 bases). The germline CDR1 and CDR2 sequences are SGDLS and YYNGEE. This CDR3 has 15 amino acids. V lost 4 bases, J lost 7 bases, and 18 bases lay in between. The CDR3, as DNA: TGTGCCAGCAGCATCTCCGGGACACTGGGGAATGAGCAGTTCTTC. Translated: CASSISGTLGNEQFF.

V is TRBV7-3 and J is TRBJ2-1; no clear D. V was shortened by 5 bases and J by 1 base, with 12 bases between the two germline ends. CDR1 is SGHTA, CDR2 FQGTGA, per germline. The CDR3 covers 15 residues. CDR3 DNA sequence: TGTGCCAGCAGCCCCTCGTCACATTCCTACAATGAGCAGTTCTTC. Translation: CASSPSSHSYNEQFF.

This clone was observed a single time. V is TRBV7-2 and J is TRBJ2-7, with a weak D call TRBD1 (6 bases). From germline, CDR1 is SGHTA and CDR2 FQGNSA. CDR3 size: 13 residues. Between the trimmed V and J ends, which lost 4 bases and 3 bases, there was a span of 10 bases. The CDR3 region has the DNA TGTGCCAGCAGCTATGGACAGCACTACGAGCAGTACTTC. It encodes CASSYGQHYEQYF.

This chain joins TRBV18 and TRBJ2-7; D is possibly TRBD2 (5 bases). Germline CDR1 and CDR2: KGHSH and LQKENI. Trimming removed 4 bases from V and 7 bases from J, with 23 bases in between. The CDR3 consists of 16 residues. The chain's CDR3 is CASSHVGGTTPVEQYF. The CDR3 region has the DNA TGTGCCAGCTCACATGTAGGAGGAACTACCCCCGTGGAGCAGTACTTC. The full variable domain, rest sourced from reference TRBV18 and TRBJ2-7, is NAGVMQNPRHLVRRRGQEARLRCSPMKGHSHVYWYRQLPEEGLKFMVYLQKENIIDESGMPKERFSAEFPKEGPSILRIQQVVRGDSAAYFCASSHVGGTTPVEQYFGPGTRLTVT.

This rearrangement joins TRBV6-1 to TRBJ2-2; tentative D call: TRBD2 (6 bases). CDR1 MNHNS and CDR2 SASEGT come from the germline V gene. This CDR3 is built from 13 residues. Trimming pared 3 bases from V and 7 bases from J, leaving 9 bases between. CDR3: CASSEGLLGELFF. The CDR3, as DNA: TGTGCCAGCAGTGAGGGACTGCTCGGGGAGCTGTTTTTT.

This clone was counted between two and nine times. The genes are TRBV5-1 and TRBJ2-3; 7 bases line up with TRBD2. The CDR3 is made up of 15 amino acids. Germline values: CDR1 SGHRS, CDR2 YFSETQ. J gave up 5 bases and V 4 bases, and 10 bases lay outside the gene matches. The CDR3 reads CASSPGLGGGDTQYF. The DNA for the CDR3 is TGCGCCAGCAGCCCCGGCTTGGGGGGGGGAGATACGCAGTATTTT.

The rearrangement links TRBV5-1 to TRBJ1-1; D is uncertain. Germline CDR1 and CDR2: SGHRS and YFSETQ. V was cut by 4 bases and J by 1 base, with 11 bases left in between. CDR3 length equals 14 residues. DNA of the CDR3: TGCGCCAGCAGCCCCGCGTTTGGGAACACTGAAGCTTTCTTT. Residues: CASSPAFGNTEAFF.

The rearrangement uses TRBV5-1 and TRBJ2-3; maybe TRBD1 (6 bases). Germline-derived CDR1 and CDR2 are SGHRS and YFSETQ. This CDR3 is built from 16 residues. V was trimmed by 0 bases and J by 5 bases, leaving 16 bases between them. CDR3 DNA: TGCGCCAGCAGCTTGGATACAGGGCGGAATGGAGATACGCAGTATTTT. Residues: CASSLDTGRNGDTQYF.

This chain links TRBV27 with TRBJ1-3; the match to TRBD1 covers 7 bases. J was trimmed by 2 bases and V by 6 bases; bases with no gene match: 4. Per the germline V gene, CDR1 is MNHEY and CDR2 is SMNVEV (reference sequence). The CDR3 length is 14 residues. The CDR3 bases are TGTGCCAGCAGCATCGACAGGGCTGGAAACACCATATATTTT. Protein product: CASSIDRAGNTIYF.

CDR3 nucleotide sequence: TGTGCCAGTAGTGGACTAGCGGGAGGGACCTACGAGCAGTACTTC. Residues: CASSGLAGGTYEQYF. The chain has TRBV19 and TRBJ2-7; 15 nucleotides line up with TRBD2. The CDR3 contains 15 residues. Germline values: CDR1 LNHDA, CDR2 SQIVND (reference sequence). Trimming removed 5 bases from V and 2 bases from J; junction bases left unmatched: 1.

The CDR3 DNA is TGTGCCAGCAGCCCGGACGGACAATCTAATTCACCCCTCCACTTT. Encoded protein: CASSPDGQSNSPLHF. The J gene is TRBJ1-6, the V gene TRBV11-1; maybe TRBD1 (5 bases). V lost 5 bases and J 6 bases, leaving 14 bases between the germline ends. Germline values: CDR1 SGHAT, CDR2 FQDESV (reference sequence). The CDR3 length is 15 residues. Combining the CDR3 with reference TRBV11-1 and TRBJ1-6 gives the whole variable domain EAEVAQSPRYKITEKSQAVAFWCDPISGHATLYWYRQILGQGPELLVQFQDESVVDDSQLPKDRFSAERLKGVDSTLKIQPAELGDSAMYLCASSPDGQSNSPLHFGNGTRLTVT.